Listed below are T cell receptor beta chains from one sample, sequenced in a study of response to subunit inactivated influenza vaccine. TCRdb itself ran the RT-PCR reads through MiXCR, one entry per CDR3 protein. The table includes a few hundred thousand distinct CDR3 sequences, 10% to 15% detected once. This material consisted of non-naive T cells sorted from PBMCs, taken 14 days before vaccination. These receptors came from a man aged 45-65 years who received an inactivated influenza vaccine. The CDR3 runs from the conserved cysteine through the conserved F or W. D genes are given only for firm matches.

D gene: TRBD1; V gene: TRBV5-1; J gene: TRBJ1-1; CDR3 protein: CASRGQTMNTEAFF
D gene: NA; V gene: TRBV20-1; J gene: TRBJ2-7; CDR3 protein: CSAREGSGGYEQYF
D gene: TRBD1; V gene: TRBV7-9; J gene: TRBJ1-4; CDR3 protein: CASSWTGTNEKLFF
D gene: NA; V gene: TRBV5-4; J gene: TRBJ1-1; CDR3 protein: CASSPGAAMNTEAFF
D gene: TRBD2; V gene: TRBV19; J gene: TRBJ2-4; CDR3 protein: CASSTSGDLQYF
D gene: NA; V gene: TRBV20-1; J gene: TRBJ1-5; CDR3 protein: CSATTGGSNQPQHF
D gene: NA; V gene: TRBV28; J gene: TRBJ1-2; CDR3 protein: CASISGLARGYTF
D gene: TRBD1; V gene: TRBV9; J gene: TRBJ2-1; CDR3 protein: CASSVEGQGFNEQFF
D gene: TRBD2; V gene: TRBV5-1; J gene: TRBJ2-2; CDR3 protein: CASTGLAENTGELFF
D gene: NA; V gene: TRBV20-1; J gene: TRBJ2-3; CDR3 protein: CSARTESSTDTQYF
D gene: TRBD1; V gene: TRBV19; J gene: TRBJ2-7; CDR3 protein: CASSRQGKDYEQYF
D gene: NA; V gene: TRBV19; J gene: TRBJ2-5; CDR3 protein: CASSIGSGETQYF
D gene: TRBD1; V gene: TRBV5-1; J gene: TRBJ2-5; CDR3 protein: CASSKGDSQETQYF
D gene: NA; V gene: TRBV24-1; J gene: TRBJ2-1; CDR3 protein: CASPTGEMEQFF
D gene: NA; V gene: TRBV5-1; J gene: TRBJ2-3; CDR3 protein: CASSLQRASTDTQYF
D gene: TRBD2; V gene: TRBV12-3/TRBV12-4; J gene: TRBJ2-7; CDR3 protein: CASSPPSGNYEQYF
D gene: NA; V gene: TRBV5-6; J gene: TRBJ2-5; CDR3 protein: CASSLFGAQETQYF
D gene: NA; V gene: TRBV12-3/TRBV12-4; J gene: TRBJ2-2; CDR3 protein: CASSFGGGGPRTGELFF
D gene: NA; V gene: TRBV4-3; J gene: TRBJ1-2; CDR3 protein: CASSHAMGPRGYGYTF
D gene: NA; V gene: TRBV27; J gene: TRBJ2-3; CDR3 protein: CASSLGYVTSSDTQYF
D gene: NA; V gene: TRBV5-1; J gene: TRBJ2-7; CDR3 protein: CASSPGPDSYEQYF
D gene: NA; V gene: TRBV7-2; J gene: TRBJ1-3; CDR3 protein: CASSLGFQSSGNTIYF
D gene: NA; V gene: TRBV28; J gene: TRBJ1-5; CDR3 protein: CASSPSLGDQPQHF
D gene: TRBD1; V gene: TRBV6-5; J gene: TRBJ2-3; CDR3 protein: CASSFPSDRGKTDTQYF
D gene: NA; V gene: TRBV2; J gene: TRBJ2-3; CDR3 protein: CASQTWEHSTDTQYF
D gene: NA; V gene: TRBV5-5; J gene: TRBJ2-3; CDR3 protein: CASSLSFSSTDTQYF
D gene: NA; V gene: TRBV4-1; J gene: TRBJ1-2; CDR3 protein: CASSQGTNRDGGYTF
D gene: NA; V gene: TRBV18; J gene: TRBJ2-2; CDR3 protein: CASSPPPLRTVSNTGELFF
D gene: NA; V gene: TRBV9; J gene: TRBJ1-6; CDR3 protein: CASSARDGNSPLHF
D gene: TRBD2; V gene: TRBV5-1; J gene: TRBJ2-2; CDR3 protein: CASSLDGGRNTGELFF
D gene: NA; V gene: TRBV11-2; J gene: TRBJ2-1; CDR3 protein: CASSLDWGGLGYNEQFF
D gene: NA; V gene: TRBV6-1; J gene: TRBJ2-1; CDR3 protein: CASTSGHSSYNEQFF
D gene: NA; V gene: TRBV6-1; J gene: TRBJ1-5; CDR3 protein: CASRRSGGTLHQPQHF
D gene: NA; V gene: TRBV29-1; J gene: TRBJ2-5; CDR3 protein: CSVENPRGIGETQYF
D gene: NA; V gene: TRBV5-1; J gene: TRBJ1-1; CDR3 protein: CASSLAGSKNTEAFF
D gene: TRBD1; V gene: TRBV12-3/TRBV12-4; J gene: TRBJ1-2; CDR3 protein: CASRVATGGGYTF
D gene: TRBD1; V gene: TRBV12-3/TRBV12-4; J gene: TRBJ2-1; CDR3 protein: CASSQATGIDNEQFF
D gene: NA; V gene: TRBV5-1; J gene: TRBJ2-5; CDR3 protein: CASSEGISAHQETQYF
D gene: NA; V gene: TRBV12-3/TRBV12-4; J gene: TRBJ1-2; CDR3 protein: CASSSGFNYGYTF
D gene: NA; V gene: TRBV25-1; J gene: TRBJ2-6; CDR3 protein: CASSEHGVSGANALTF
D gene: TRBD2; V gene: TRBV7-9; J gene: TRBJ2-1; CDR3 protein: CASSFLSGSGNEQFF
D gene: TRBD2; V gene: TRBV7-8; J gene: TRBJ2-5; CDR3 protein: CASRQGGGVVQYF
D gene: TRBD1; V gene: TRBV10-3; J gene: TRBJ2-2; CDR3 protein: CAISESGDRRPSTGELFF
D gene: TRBD1; V gene: TRBV12-3/TRBV12-4; J gene: TRBJ1-5; CDR3 protein: CASSFMRQGAGQPQHF
D gene: NA; V gene: TRBV28; J gene: TRBJ1-1; CDR3 protein: CASSLSTVNTEAFF
D gene: NA; V gene: TRBV7-9; J gene: TRBJ2-4; CDR3 protein: CASSLDSQNIQYF